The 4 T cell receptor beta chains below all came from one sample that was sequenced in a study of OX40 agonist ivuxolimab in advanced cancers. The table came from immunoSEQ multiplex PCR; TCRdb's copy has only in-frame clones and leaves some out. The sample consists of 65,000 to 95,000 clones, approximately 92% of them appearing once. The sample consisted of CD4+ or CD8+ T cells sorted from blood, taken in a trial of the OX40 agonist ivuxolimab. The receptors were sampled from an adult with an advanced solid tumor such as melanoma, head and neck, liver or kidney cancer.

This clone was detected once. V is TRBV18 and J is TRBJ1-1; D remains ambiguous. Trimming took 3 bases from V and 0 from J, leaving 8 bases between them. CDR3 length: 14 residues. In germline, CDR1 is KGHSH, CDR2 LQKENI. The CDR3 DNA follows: TGTGCCAGCTCACCGAAGGAGTTGAACACTGAAGCTTTCTTT. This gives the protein CASSPKELNTEAFF.

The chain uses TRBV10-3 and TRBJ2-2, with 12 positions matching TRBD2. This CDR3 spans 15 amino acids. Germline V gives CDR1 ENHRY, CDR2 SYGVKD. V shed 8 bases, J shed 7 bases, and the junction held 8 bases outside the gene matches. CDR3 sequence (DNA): TGTGCCATCGGGGCTAGCGGGAGGGCTGGCGGGGAGCTGTTTTTT. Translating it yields CAIGASGRAGGELFF.

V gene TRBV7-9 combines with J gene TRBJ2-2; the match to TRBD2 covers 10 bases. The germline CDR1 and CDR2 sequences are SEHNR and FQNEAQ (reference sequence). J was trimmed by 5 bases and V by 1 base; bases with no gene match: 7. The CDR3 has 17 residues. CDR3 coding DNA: TGTGCCAGCAGCTTAGGGACTAGCGGCCGGTGGACCGGGGAGCTGTTTTTT. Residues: CASSLGTSGRWTGELFF.

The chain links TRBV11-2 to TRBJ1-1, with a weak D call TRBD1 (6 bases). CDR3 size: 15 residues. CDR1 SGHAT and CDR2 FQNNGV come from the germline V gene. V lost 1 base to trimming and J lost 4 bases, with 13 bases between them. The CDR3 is CASSLVDRKVTEAFF. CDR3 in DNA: TGTGCCAGCAGCTTAGTCGACAGGAAAGTCACTGAAGCTTTCTTT.